This TCR beta chain was documented in a study of blood T cells in healthy people across ages. Study-wide context: For every two T cells, template switching captured about one barcoded beta molecule.

Using a J-beta primer mix together with a sample-barcoded 5' primer, a second PCR was run for roughly 6 to 11 cycles. A template-switch adaptor with 12 random nucleotides tagged each cDNA molecule. TCRdb re-analysed the 5' RACE reads in MiXCR, keeping a single row per CDR3 protein. The repertoire holds 630,000 or so distinct CDR3 sequences, with 25% to 30% as singletons. There are many counts of this clonotype. From germline, CDR1 is SGHTA and CDR2 FQGNSA. The ends were cut back, 5 bases at V and 9 bases at J, with 17 bases in the middle. The CDR3 loop spans 13 amino acids. Source material: blood. V and J are TRBV7-2 and TRBJ2-7; possibly TRBD2 for D (6 bases). This TCR came from an elderly woman in good health. The CDR3 reads CASSPFRETRQYF. CDR3 in DNA: TGTGCCAGCAGCCCCTTCCGGGAGACGAGGCAGTACTTC.